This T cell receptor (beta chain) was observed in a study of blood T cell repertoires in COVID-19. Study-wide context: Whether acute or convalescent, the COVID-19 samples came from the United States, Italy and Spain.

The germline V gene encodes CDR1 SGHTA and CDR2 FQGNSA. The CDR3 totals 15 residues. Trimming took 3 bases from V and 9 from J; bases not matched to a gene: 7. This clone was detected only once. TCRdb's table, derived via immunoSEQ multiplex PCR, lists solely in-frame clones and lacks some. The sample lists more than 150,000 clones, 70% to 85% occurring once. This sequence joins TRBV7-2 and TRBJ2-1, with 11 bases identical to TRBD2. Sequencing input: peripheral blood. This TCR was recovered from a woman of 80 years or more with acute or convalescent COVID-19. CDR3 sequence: CASSFLAGGPGEQFF. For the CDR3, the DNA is TGTGCCAGCAGCTTCTTAGCGGGGGGGCCGGGTGAGCAGTTCTTC.